This section outlines one T cell receptor (beta chain) sequence together with its context. This sample was included in a study of blood T cell repertoires in COVID-19. Turning to the study itself: In each case, the material was cDNA or gDNA derived from T cells, B-cell-depleted T cells, or PBMCs.

V dropped 6 bases and J dropped 5; count of bases not matched to a gene: 8. Per germline, CDR1 LNHDA and CDR2 SQIVND (reference sequence). CDR3 length equals 15 residues. Libraries were prepared by immunoSEQ multiplex PCR; TCRdb keeps only in-frame clonotypes and omits some of them. This sample yields fewer than 90,000 clones, of which more than 65% are seen a single time; less than 7% belongs to the top ten. The V call is TRBV19, the J call TRBJ1-4, with TRBD1 identical over 8 bases. The sequencing sample was made of peripheral blood. This receptor was identified in a man between 65 and 85 years old with COVID-19, enrolled during active disease. The CDR3 loop reads CASSTRTGRNEKLFF. The DNA of the CDR3 is TGTGCCAGTAGCACACGGACAGGGAGAAATGAAAAACTGTTTTTT.